This T cell receptor (beta chain) was obtained from a study of CD8 T cells in Susac syndrome. Notes on the study in general: The study recognized that the number of individuals in its TCR sequencing and HLA analysis was relatively small.

CDR1 and CDR2 from the germline V gene are SGHNT and YYREEE (reference sequence). This CDR3 is 12 amino acids long. The V end was cut by 3 bases, the J end by 9 bases, with 10 bases between. With random hexamers, reverse transcription was performed on about 0.45 to 1 ug of RNA. An immunoSEQ multiplex PCR generated amplified TCR beta CDR3 products spanning 54 Vbeta and 13 Jbeta. TCRdb redid the calling of the immunoSEQ multiplex PCR reads with MiXCR, one entry per CDR3 protein. In the table there are under 350,000 distinct CDR3 sequences, 92% of which are singletons. About this clonotype: Antigen unknown.

TCR beta was sequenced from blood CD8+ and CD4+ T cells. Material for sequencing was CD4+ T cells from PBMCs. The chain couples TRBV5-4 to TRBJ2-1; D uncertain. This TCR derives from a human donor with multiple sclerosis. The CDR3 is CASSSVNGEQFF. CDR3 DNA: TGTGCCAGCAGCTCCGTCAACGGTGAGCAGTTCTTC. Variable domain in full (rest from reference TRBV5-4 and TRBJ2-1): ETGVTQSPTHLIKTRGQQVTLRCSSQSGHNTVSWYQQALGQGPQFIFQYYREEENGRGNFPPRFSGLQFPNYSSELNVNALELDDSALYLCASSSVNGEQFFGPGTRLTVL.